This is a list of T cell receptor beta chains from one sample in a study of tumor-infiltrating lymphocytes in primary liver carcinoma. TCRdb redid the calling of the multiplex PCR reads with MiXCR, one entry per CDR3 protein. The sample holds approximately 190,000 distinct CDR3 sequences; around four fifths are singletons and the top ten take around 18%. Sequencing was performed on tumor tissue from primary liver carcinoma. These receptors were obtained from a man aged 40-55 years with primary liver carcinoma and hepatitis B virus infection. CDR3s include the opening cysteine and the closing phenylalanine or tryptophan. The D gene is left open where the match is weak.

>TRBV10-1|-|16|TRBJ2-3
CASSERGRGSTDMQYF
>TRBV2|-|13|TRBJ2-3
CASRTPSTDTQYF
>TRBV24-1|TRBD2|17|TRBJ2-2
CATSDPGTSGRTGELFF
>TRBV2|-|12|TRBJ2-5
CASATGRETQYF
>TRBV11-3|TRBD2|16|TRBJ2-1
CANSLGIVGGRSGQFF
>TRBV29-1|-|12|TRBJ2-7
CSVVDAPDEQCF
>TRBV6-2/TRBV6-3|-|12|TRBJ2-3
CASTSGANTQYF
>TRBV29-1|-|15|TRBJ2-3
CSVEGGAGITDTQCF
>TRBV5-1|TRBD2|14|TRBJ2-3
CAISLGGFPDTQYF
>TRBV4-2|TRBD2|19|TRBJ2-3
CAISQWVTGGPVGIDTQYF
>TRBV4-3|-|16|TRBJ2-7
CASNQERRIRFYEQYF
>TRBV19|-|15|TRBJ2-1
CASSTSRISYNEQFF
>TRBV6-6|-|15|TRBJ2-7
CASIGYRDYSYKQYF
>TRBV5-1|TRBD1|16|TRBJ1-2
CASCSGDRGRGYGYTF
>TRBV28|-|14|TRBJ2-7
CASSLRQVSYEQYF
>TRBV15|-|16|TRBJ2-5
CATSSHGRGLQETQYF
>TRBV29-1|-|18|TRBJ1-2
CSVGASTGTLAANYGYTF
>TRBV5-1|-|15|TRBJ1-1
CASSTGAGDPTQAFF
>TRBV20-1|TRBD2|13|TRBJ2-2
CSAGAGVDGELSF
>TRBV29-1|-|14|TRBJ2-2
CSVIGPGPTWELFF
>TRBV5-4|TRBD2|14|TRBJ2-1
CASTPSGGQDEQFF
>TRBV10-2|-|15|TRBJ2-5
CASTLRPVIEESQYF
>TRBV29-1|-|13|TRBJ2-7
CSFAPAGLHEQYF
>TRBV5-1|-|14|TRBJ2-3
CASNLEGFPDTQYF
>TRBV29-1|-|14|TRBJ1-5
CSVGYTGNRKPQHF
>TRBV12-3/TRBV12-4|-|14|TRBJ2-5
CASGLVGGQETEYF
>TRBV10-3|-|14|TRBJ1-2
CAISESEENYGYTF
>TRBV6-1|-|17|TRBJ2-4
CDSSGGPTWEAKNIQYF
>TRBV29-1|-|13|TRBJ1-6
CSVAHRTGSPLHF
>TRBV10-1|TRBD2|16|TRBJ2-1
CASIDSPPGGHNEQFF